The rows below give T cell receptor beta chains drawn from one sample of a study of T cell responses to AZD1222 COVID-19 vaccine. Profiled with immunoSEQ multiplex PCR; TCRdb holds only in-frame clones, not every one. The sample holds 95,000 to 150,000 clones, 85% to 90% seen once. The starting material was peripheral blood, obtained on day 0 of MenACWY control vaccination. These receptors all stem from an adult in good health. CDR3s include the opening cysteine and the closing phenylalanine or tryptophan. D genes are given only for firm matches. The size of a clone is reported for some rows only, either as once, few or many, or as a class for expanded clones.

J gene,V gene,D gene,clone size,CDR3 DNA,CDR3 protein
TRBJ2-3,TRBV5-4,TRBD2,NA,TGTGCCAGCGGGGATTGGACTAGCGGGAGGCTAGATACGCAGTATTTT,CASGDWTSGRLDTQYF
TRBJ2-7,TRBV7-9,NA,NA,TGTGCCAGCAGCCTCTCTACAGAGCCGCGTCAGTACTTC,CASSLSTEPRQYF
TRBJ1-1,TRBV6-5,NA,NA,TGTGCCAGCGGGGGCGCGAGGATCACTGAAGCTTTCTTT,CASGGARITEAFF
TRBJ2-5,TRBV5-4,TRBD2,NA,TGTGCCAGCAGCTCCAGGACTAGCGGGATTGAGACCCAGTACTTC,CASSSRTSGIETQYF
TRBJ1-2,TRBV6-5,NA,NA,TGTGCCAGCAGTTACTCGATACAGGGTCGCTATGGCTACACCTTC,CASSYSIQGRYGYTF
TRBJ1-1,TRBV7-9,TRBD1,NA,TGTGCCAGCAGCTTCGACAGGGGGACTGAAGCTTTCTTT,CASSFDRGTEAFF
TRBJ1-5,TRBV19,NA,few,TGTGCCAGTAGTATGACCAGGAGCAATCAGCCCCAGCATTTT,CASSMTRSNQPQHF
TRBJ2-7,TRBV11-2,NA,NA,TGTGCCAGCAGCTTAATTGCCAACTCCTACGAGCAGTACTTC,CASSLIANSYEQYF
TRBJ2-7,TRBV11-3,TRBD2,NA,TGTGCCAGCAGCTTAACTAGCGGGACGGCCTACGAGCAGTACTTC,CASSLTSGTAYEQYF
TRBJ2-7,TRBV18,TRBD2,once,TGTGCCAGCTCACCACTAGGACTAGCGGGGGGCTACGAGCAGTACTTC,CASSPLGLAGGYEQYF
TRBJ1-3,TRBV9,NA,NA,TGTGCCAGCAGCGCAGACAGAACCGTTTCTGGAAACACCATATATTTT,CASSADRTVSGNTIYF
TRBJ2-3,TRBV7-8,TRBD2,NA,TGTGCCAGCAAAAAGCGGGAGTTTACAGATACGCAGTATTTT,CASKKREFTDTQYF
TRBJ2-5,TRBV19,NA,NA,TGTGCCAGTAGTTCAGCGGACCAAGAGACCCAGTACTTC,CASSSADQETQYF
TRBJ1-4,TRBV7-2,NA,once,TGTGCCAGCAGCCCAGGGTCAGCGAGGACTAATGAAAAACTGTTTTTT,CASSPGSARTNEKLFF
TRBJ2-2,TRBV5-1,TRBD1,NA,TGCGCCAGCAGCTCCGACAGGGAGAACACCGGGGAGCTGTTTTTT,CASSSDRENTGELFF
TRBJ2-1,TRBV10-1,NA,NA,TGCGCCAGCAGTGAGTCGGTGGGGAGTTCCTACAATGAGCAGTTCTTC,CASSESVGSSYNEQFF
TRBJ2-7,TRBV6-2/TRBV6-3,TRBD2,NA,TGTGCCAGCAGTTACTCGCGGGAGTGGTCCGAGCAGTACTTC,CASSYSREWSEQYF